Below, 22 T cell receptor beta chains from the same sample are listed, as sequenced in a study of cytomegalovirus exposure and HLA in healthy donors. The PCR made use of 60 Vbeta and 13 Jbeta primers. Assay: immunoSEQ multiplex PCR; the TCRdb copy retains only in-frame clones and omits some. This sample has roughly 120,000 clones, with approximately 80% found just once. Input material: PBMCs. These receptors all come from a man aged 50 to 59 in good health and CMV-seronegative.

This chain connects TRBV7-2 to TRBJ2-1; 9 nucleotides match TRBD1. This CDR3 has 16 amino acids. Germline V lookup: CDR1 SGHTA, CDR2 FQGNSA. Unmatched junction bases numbered 4, after V lost 3 bases and J lost 1 base. DNA of the CDR3: TGTGCCAGCAGCTTTTCCGGGACAGGGTCCTACAATGAGCAGTTCTTC. Encoded protein: CASSFSGTGSYNEQFF.

The chain combines TRBV9 with TRBJ2-3; 8 bases line up with TRBD2. The CDR3 loop spans 15 amino acids. In germline, CDR1 is SGDLS, CDR2 YYNGEE. The J segment lost 1 base and the V segment lost 2 bases, leaving 3 bases of the junction unmatched. CDR3 in DNA: TGTGCCAGCAGCGTCGGACTAGCTGGCACAGATACGCAGTATTTT. Its protein is CASSVGLAGTDTQYF.

This clone was found a few times. The chain recombines TRBV4-1 with TRBJ2-7, with TRBD1 matching 8 bases. The trim removed 2 bases at V and 4 bases at J, leaving 7 bases unmatched. This CDR3 has 15 residues. Germline loops: CDR1 MGHRA, CDR2 YSYEKL. The CDR3 sequence is CASSQPGQGGYEQYF. CDR3 DNA: TGCGCCAGCAGCCAACCCGGACAGGGCGGGTACGAGCAGTACTTC.

The chain combines TRBV7-9 with TRBJ2-7, with D possibly being TRBD1 (5 bases). The ends were cut back, 2 bases at V and 3 bases at J, with 5 bases in the middle. The CDR3 loop spans 12 amino acids. CDR1 SEHNR and CDR2 FQNEAQ come from the germline V gene (reference sequence). In nucleotides, the CDR3 is TGTGCCAGCAGCTTACAGGGCTACGAGCAGTACTTC. Protein: CASSLQGYEQYF. Together with reference TRBV7-9 and TRBJ2-7, the CDR3 gives the full variable domain: DTGVSQNPRHKITKRGQNVTFRCDPISEHNRLYWYRQTLGQGPEFLTYFQNEAQLEKSRLLSDRFSAERPKGSFSTLEIQRTEQGDSAMYLCASSLQGYEQYFGPGTRLTVT.

The chain combines TRBV29-1 with TRBJ1-4, with unresolved D. V lost 6 bases to trimming and J lost 1 base, with 9 bases between them. CDR1 is SQVTM, CDR2 ANQGSEA, per germline. This CDR3 has 13 amino acids. The CDR3 spells CSVYEGTNEKLFF. CDR3 DNA: TGCAGCGTCTATGAGGGAACTAATGAAAAACTGTTTTTT.

The chain has TRBV4-3 and TRBJ1-4; possibly TRBD1 for D (5 bases). Germline assignment: CDR1 LGHNA and CDR2 YSLEER. This CDR3 is built from 15 residues. Trimming pared 4 bases from V and 8 bases from J, leaving 17 bases between. CDR3 residues: CASSRRQQIGEKLFF. DNA of the CDR3: TGCGCCAGCAGCCGACGACAGCAGATAGGGGAAAAACTGTTTTTT.

A few counts support this clone. The chain joins TRBV25-1 to TRBJ1-2, with TRBD1 matching over 7 bases. This CDR3 has 15 residues. Germline lookup yields CDR1 MGHDK and CDR2 SYGVNS. V shed 2 bases, J shed 4 bases, and the junction held 7 bases outside the gene matches. In DNA form, the CDR3 reads TGTGCCAGCAGTGAACGCCGGGACAGCTCCTATGGCTACACCTTC. Protein product: CASSERRDSSYGYTF.

The chain links TRBV6-5 to TRBJ2-7, with TRBD1 matching over 9 bases. The germline gives CDR1 MNHEY, CDR2 SVGAGI. The CDR3 runs 14 residues. The CDR3 sequence is CASRDRVSTSNPYF. The CDR3 DNA reads TGTGCTAGCCGGGACAGGGTTTCAACGAGCAATCCCTACTTC.

This clone was seen just once. This chain joins TRBV9 and TRBJ2-7; tentative D call: TRBD2 (5 bases). In germline, CDR1 is SGDLS, CDR2 YYNGEE. The CDR3 has 15 residues. Trimming stripped 7 bases from V and 6 bases from J, with 23 bases between. The CDR3 region has the DNA TGTGCCAGCGCCCCCAGCCCGTCTAGCACCGGCGAGCAGTACTTC. Translating it yields CASAPSPSSTGEQYF.

The J gene is TRBJ1-2, the V gene TRBV14; D not resolved. The CDR3 has 12 amino acids. The germline V gene encodes CDR1 SGHDN and CDR2 FVKESK. The V end lost 5 bases, the J end lost 3 bases, and 7 bases lay between the germline ends. Here the CDR3 reads CASSARDYGYTF. For the CDR3, the DNA is TGTGCCAGCAGCGCGAGGGACTATGGCTACACCTTC.

The V and J genes are TRBV4-2 and TRBJ2-2, with 9 bases aligning to TRBD2. The CDR3 loop spans 17 amino acids. Germline CDR1 LGHNA, CDR2 YNFKEQ. V lost 1 base, J lost 3 bases, and 6 bases stayed unmatched. The CDR3 protein is CASSQGLRGGDTGELFF. The CDR3 DNA sequence: TGTGCCAGCAGCCAAGGGCTGCGGGGGGGAGACACCGGGGAGCTGTTTTTT.

J is TRBJ2-7 and V is TRBV5-6; possibly TRBD1 for D (7 bases). The V gene's germline CDR1 is SGHDT and CDR2 YYEEEE. The CDR3 spans 15 residues. With 1 base removed from V and 5 bases from J, the gap between germline ends came to 16 bases. CDR3 nucleotides: TGTGCCAGCAGCTTGTACGCAGGGGGGATGAACGAGCAGTACTTC. The encoded protein is CASSLYAGGMNEQYF.

This chain links TRBV9 with TRBJ1-6, with 8 positions matching TRBD1. CDR1 and CDR2 (germline): SGDLS, YYNGEE. The junction had 4 bases not matched to a gene; V was cut back by 0 bases and J by 8 bases. CDR3 length: 15 amino acids. Here the CDR3 reads CASSVGADRDSPLHF. The CDR3 bases are TGTGCCAGCAGCGTAGGGGCGGACAGGGATTCACCCCTCCACTTT.

The rearrangement links TRBV6-5 to TRBJ2-2, with D possibly matching TRBD1 (6 bases). The CDR3 has 14 amino acids. The V and J ends lost 0 bases and 6 bases respectively, with 8 bases between them. In germline, CDR1 is MNHEY, CDR2 SVGAGI. The CDR3 sequence: CASSYSNRAGELFF. The CDR3 DNA sequence: TGTGCCAGCAGTTACTCAAACAGGGCCGGGGAGCTGTTTTTT.

This clone showed up just once. This chain links TRBV7-9 with TRBJ1-2, with 7 bases aligning to TRBD1. Germline values: CDR1 SEHNR, CDR2 FQNEAQ (reference sequence). The CDR3 length is 13 residues. The J segment lost 14 bases and the V segment lost 1 base, leaving 10 bases of the junction unmatched. CDR3 residues: CASSLVLGTAKTF. In DNA, the CDR3 is TGTGCCAGCAGCTTAGTACTCGGGACAGCTAAGACCTTC.

The rearrangement joins TRBV28 to TRBJ2-7; 10 positions match TRBD2. Germline assignment: CDR1 MDHEN and CDR2 SYDVKM. CDR3 length: 16 residues. V lost 0 bases and J lost 2; bases outside the gene matches: 4. The CDR3, as DNA: TGTGCCAGCAGTTTATGGTCCCTAGCGGGGGCCTACGAGCAGTACTTC. This sequence encodes CASSLWSLAGAYEQYF.

The chain uses TRBV5-1 and TRBJ2-1, with D maybe TRBD2 (6 bases). Looked up from germline, CDR1 is SGHRS and CDR2 is YFSETQ. CDR3 length equals 15 residues. Trimming pared 2 bases from V and 2 bases from J, leaving 11 bases between. DNA of the CDR3: TGCGCCAGCAGCTTACAGCGGGTGCCCTACAATGAGCAGTTCTTC. Translating it yields CASSLQRVPYNEQFF.

The genes are TRBV4-3 and TRBJ2-5; D gene uncertain. The J call may be mistaken, given a closer DNA end match to TRBJ2-7. The CDR3 is made up of 13 amino acids. Germline CDR1 LGHNA, CDR2 YSLEER. CDR3 loop: CASSQGLQNEQYF. The CDR3 region has the DNA TGCGCCAGCAGCCAAGGACTCCAGAACGAGCAGTACTTC.

The rearrangement joins TRBV15 to TRBJ2-1; tentatively, D is TRBD1 (5 bases). Trimming pared 3 bases from V and 14 bases from J, leaving 20 bases between. Germline values: CDR1 LNHNV, CDR2 YYDKDF (reference sequence). CDR3 length: 14 residues. In DNA form, the CDR3 reads TGTGCCACCAGCAGGGAACAAACAAGGGGCATCGAGTTCTTC. Encoded protein: CATSREQTRGIEFF.

This clone was recorded only once. The rearrangement uses TRBV25-1 and TRBJ2-1, with 7 bases matching TRBD2. This CDR3 has 17 amino acids. Germline V gene data show CDR1 as MGHDK and CDR2 as SYGVNS. Trimming cost V 4 bases and J 5 bases; bases outside gene matches: 14. CDR3 residues: CASSAPVGRALHNEQFF. Here the CDR3 DNA reads TGTGCCAGCAGTGCCCCAGTGGGGAGGGCCCTCCACAATGAGCAGTTCTTC.

The chain joins TRBV6-1 to TRBJ2-7; 9 bases are a match to TRBD2. V lost 5 bases, J lost 4 bases, and 6 bases stayed unmatched. Germline assignment: CDR1 MNHNS and CDR2 SASEGT. The CDR3 contains 14 residues. The CDR3 nucleotides are TGTGCCAGCAGTATTGAGCGGGGGGAATACGAGCAGTACTTC. Its protein product is CASSIERGEYEQYF.

The rearrangement joins TRBV18 to TRBJ2-5, with D maybe TRBD1 (6 bases). V dropped 3 bases and J dropped 3 bases, with 17 bases sitting between them. The V gene's germline CDR1 is KGHSH and CDR2 LQKENI. CDR3 size: 16 residues. CDR3 residues: CASSPNRVAAKETQYF. The CDR3 nucleotides read TGTGCCAGCTCACCCAACAGGGTCGCGGCTAAAGAGACCCAGTACTTC.